The clone carrying this T cell receptor beta chain was found a few times. The sample originates from a study of blood T cell repertoires in COVID-19. Across the whole study: From the United States, Italy and Spain came samples of acute and convalescent COVID-19. Sample material is recorded as cDNA or gDNA derived from T cells, B-cell-depleted T cells, or PBMCs.

In the original workflow: Reference gene primers were amplified, and this amplification served to estimate nucleated cell counts. Some clones are missing from TCRdb's copy, which holds only in-frame ones; the method was immunoSEQ multiplex PCR. V, J and clone size are taken as reported in that table, and D and trimming were inferred from the DNA itself. The data contain 130,000 or so clones, approximately 90% of them singletons. Looked up from germline, CDR1 is SEHNR and CDR2 is FQNEAQ (reference sequence). The V end lost 7 bases, the J end lost 1 base, and 12 bases lay between the germline ends. CDR3 size: 14 residues.

Sequenced: peripheral blood. The genes are TRBV7-9 and TRBJ2-3; D may be TRBD1 or TRBD2 (6 bases each). The receptor was isolated from a human donor in a cohort sampled during active COVID-19. The CDR3 DNA reads TGTGCCAGCACGGGGGCGTCGGGCACAGATACGCAGTATTTT. It encodes CASTGASGTDTQYF.